The rows below give T cell receptor beta chains drawn from one sample of a study of Graves' ophthalmopathy and Graves' hyperthyroidism. TCRdb used MiXCR to reprocess the multiplex PCR reads, holding one entry per CDR3 protein. The profile shows 200,000 to 250,000 distinct CDR3 sequences, about 46% of them singletons. The sequencing input was peripheral blood. These TCRs come from an adult man with Graves' ophthalmopathy. CDR3s include the opening cysteine and the closing phenylalanine or tryptophan. Each record gives: V gene, D gene, J gene, clone size, CDR3 DNA, CDR3 protein. The D gene is left open where the match is weak. Clone size appears in some rows only: once, few, many, or a class for an expanded clone.

TRBV24-1	-	TRBJ1-5	-	TGTGCCACCAGTGACCGACGGCAGGGAAAGGCTCAGCCCCAGCATTTT	CATSDRRQGKAQPQHF
TRBV10-2	-	TRBJ2-7	-	TGTGCCAGCAGCCCCTTTGCGGGAAGCTCCTACGAGCAGTACTTC	CASSPFAGSSYEQYF
TRBV6-5	TRBD1	TRBJ1-2	few	TGTGCCAGCAGTTACTCCCCCGGGACAGGCGATGGCTACACCTTC	CASSYSPGTGDGYTF
TRBV14	-	TRBJ1-4	-	TGTGCCAGCAGCCACCTTCGTACAACTAATGAAAAACTGTTTTTT	CASSHLRTTNEKLFF
TRBV2	-	TRBJ1-5	-	TGTGCCAGCAGTGAGGCCAGGGGCCGTAATCAGCCCCAGCATTTT	CASSEARGRNQPQHF
TRBV15	-	TRBJ2-5	many	TGTGCCACCAGCAGAGGGTCGGTGGGAGAGACCCAGTACTTC	CATSRGSVGETQYF
TRBV29-1	-	TRBJ1-5	-	TGCAGCGTTGGGGACGGACGAAATCAGCCCCAGCATTTT	CSVGDGRNQPQHF
TRBV29-1	-	TRBJ1-2	many	TGCAGCGTTGGAGGGGGTATCGGTGGCTACACCTTC	CSVGGGIGGYTF
TRBV7-3	-	TRBJ2-7	once	TGTGCCAGCACCCCCCGCAGGGGGCGGGGGGGCCCATACGAGCAGTACTTC	CASTPRRGRGGPYEQYF
TRBV10-3	-	TRBJ2-7	few	TGTGCCATCAGTGGGGTCGCCCGAGACTACGAGCAGTACTTC	CAISGVARDYEQYF
TRBV2	TRBD1	TRBJ1-6	many	TGTGCCAGCAGAGGACAGGGTGGTTCGAATTCACCCCTCCACTTT	CASRGQGGSNSPLHF
TRBV10-3	-	TRBJ1-2	-	TGTGCCATCAGTGATCGCGGGGTTTCGGGCTATGGCTACACCTTC	CAISDRGVSGYGYTF
TRBV12-3/TRBV12-4	-	TRBJ1-2	-	TGTGCCAGCAGTGACAGATCCGGTATGAACTATGGCTACACCTTC	CASSDRSGMNYGYTF
TRBV24-1	TRBD2	TRBJ2-5	-	TGTGCCACCAGTGATTTAAGAGGGACTAGCGGGTTCCAAGAGACCCAGTACTTC	CATSDLRGTSGFQETQYF
TRBV7-3	-	TRBJ2-2	few	TGTGCCAGCAGCTTAATCAACACCGGGGAGCTGTTTTTT	CASSLINTGELFF
TRBV3-1	TRBD1	TRBJ2-7	-	TGTGCCAGCAGCCGGGACAGGACAAGTACCTACGAGCAGTACTTC	CASSRDRTSTYEQYF
TRBV5-1	-	TRBJ2-7	-	TGCGCCAGCAGCTTGGATTACCAGCGGGAGCAGTACTTC	CASSLDYQREQYF
TRBV6-5	TRBD1	TRBJ1-5	-	TGTGCCAGCAGTTCCGGGACAGTCAATCAGCCCCAGCATTTT	CASSSGTVNQPQHF
TRBV2	TRBD2	TRBJ2-5	-	TGTGCCAGCAGCTGGACTAGCGGAAACCAAGAGACCCAGTACTTC	CASSWTSGNQETQYF
TRBV27	-	TRBJ2-6	few	TGTGCCAGCAGGCCGCACTCTGGGGCCAACGTCCTGACTTTC	CASRPHSGANVLTF
TRBV2	TRBD2	TRBJ2-5	-	TGTGCCAGCAGTGTACCAGGACTAGCACAAGAGACCCAGTACTTC	CASSVPGLAQETQYF
TRBV7-2	TRBD2	TRBJ2-2	once	TGTGCCAGCAGCTTGGCGGGAGTTGGGCATCACACCGGGGAGCTGTTTTTT	CASSLAGVGHHTGELFF
TRBV27	TRBD1	TRBJ2-7	few	TGTGCCAGCAGACCTTATAACAGGGGACAGGCCTACGAGCAGTACTTC	CASRPYNRGQAYEQYF
TRBV20-1	-	TRBJ1-2	few	TGCAGTGCTCCTGACGAGTCGGGATATGGCTACACCTTC	CSAPDESGYGYTF
TRBV2	-	TRBJ2-5	few	TGTGCCAGCATAGGAGGAGGCGAGACCCAGTACTTC	CASIGGGETQYF
TRBV13	-	TRBJ2-7	few	TGTGCCAGCAGCACCCGACAGGTCGAGCAGTACTTC	CASSTRQVEQYF
TRBV19	-	TRBJ2-6	-	TGTGCCAGTAGTCCTAAGGGGACGGGACAAAGCGATTCTGGGGCCAACGTCCTGACCTTC	CASSPKGTGQSDSGANVLTF
TRBV10-3	TRBD1	TRBJ2-7	few	TGTGCCATCAGTAAGGACAGGGCCAGCTCCTACGAGCAGTACTTC	CAISKDRASSYEQYF
TRBV9	TRBD1	TRBJ1-4	-	TGTGCCAGCAGCCCGGGACAGGGGGCGGAAAAACTGTTTTTT	CASSPGQGAEKLFF
TRBV29-1	-	TRBJ2-2	many	TGCAGCGTCCTTTACGTCGGGGAGCTGTTTTTT	CSVLYVGELFF
TRBV6-1	-	TRBJ2-7	-	TGTGCCCGCAGTGAAGCGGCGACGAGGGAGCAGTACTTC	CARSEAATREQYF
TRBV2	-	TRBJ2-2	-	TGTGCCAGCAGGGGGGACTCGCCGAACACCGGGGAGCTGTTTTTT	CASRGDSPNTGELFF
TRBV20-1	-	TRBJ1-5	-	TGCAGTGCTAGAGAGGAGAAGGGGGAGATCCAGCATTTT	CSAREEKGEIQHF
TRBV20-1	-	TRBJ1-1	many	TGCAGTGTGGCGGACAGGAACACTGAAGCTTTCTTT	CSVADRNTEAFF
TRBV7-2	TRBD1	TRBJ1-2	few	TGTGCCAGCAGCTTGGCCGGGACAGGGTTAGGGGACTACACCTTC	CASSLAGTGLGDYTF
TRBV7-3	-	TRBJ2-5	-	TGTGCCAGCAGCTTGACGTCGGGGCTGGGCGAGACCCAGTACTTC	CASSLTSGLGETQYF
TRBV5-1	-	TRBJ2-5	-	TGTGCCAGCAGCCCTCAGACGGAGACCCAGTACTTC	CASSPQTETQYF
TRBV20-1	TRBD1	TRBJ1-2	-	TGCAGTGCCAAGCTACAGGGGTTGAGGGGCTATGGCTACACCTTC	CSAKLQGLRGYGYTF
TRBV24-1	TRBD2	TRBJ2-3	few	TGTGCCACCAGTGACCTAGCGGGCCTCACAGATACGCAGTATTTT	CATSDLAGLTDTQYF
TRBV20-1	-	TRBJ1-4	-	TGCAGTGCTGGGGAGGGGCGCGCTGAAAAACTGTTTTTT	CSAGEGRAEKLFF
TRBV19	TRBD1	TRBJ1-6	-	TGTGCCAGTAGTTCCTCGACAGGGGGGAATTCACCCCTCCACTTT	CASSSSTGGNSPLHF
TRBV10-3	-	TRBJ1-1	many	TGTGCCATCAGTGACAGGGTAGTGAACACTGAAGCTTTCTTT	CAISDRVVNTEAFF
TRBV9	-	TRBJ1-5	-	TGTGCCAGCAGCCCCGGATGGGCAGGTAGCAATCAGCCCCAGCATTTT	CASSPGWAGSNQPQHF
TRBV10-3	-	TRBJ2-2	-	TGTGCCAGCAGTTCGAGCGGGTTCACCGGGGAGCTGTTTTTT	CASSSSGFTGELFF
TRBV10-3	-	TRBJ2-7	-	TGTGCCAGCAGCCAAGTGGAGGGTTCCGAGCAGTACTTC	CASSQVEGSEQYF
TRBV19	-	TRBJ1-2	few	TGTGCCAGTAGTATAGGTGACAGCTTCTATGGCTACACCTTC	CASSIGDSFYGYTF
TRBV29-1	-	TRBJ2-7	few	TGCAGCGTTGAAGATCTCGGGTCCTACGAGCAGTACTTC	CSVEDLGSYEQYF
TRBV15	-	TRBJ1-2	-	TGTGCCACCAGCAACGAACGAAGGTCAGGGAGATATGGCTACACCTTC	CATSNERRSGRYGYTF
TRBV6-5	TRBD1	TRBJ2-5	-	TGTGCCAGCAGTCTCTCAGGGGGTCAAGAGACCCAGTACTTC	CASSLSGGQETQYF
TRBV5-1	-	TRBJ1-4	once	TGCGCCAGCAGCCCCCTTGCAACTAATGAAAAACTGTTTTTT	CASSPLATNEKLFF
TRBV2	-	TRBJ2-1	-	TGTGCCAGCAGAGGACAGATTAATGAGCAGTTCTTC	CASRGQINEQFF
TRBV5-1	-	TRBJ2-5	-	TGCGCCAGCAGCTTGGCCAGGGAAGTCGACGAGGCCCAGTACTTC	CASSLAREVDEAQYF
TRBV7-9	-	TRBJ1-1	-	TGTGCCAGCAGCCCCGGGGGCAGTATTAACACTGAAGCTTTCTTT	CASSPGGSINTEAFF
TRBV13	-	TRBJ1-6	-	TGTGCCAGCATTTTAAGTCGGAATTCACCCCTCCACTTT	CASILSRNSPLHF
TRBV24-1	TRBD1	TRBJ2-6	few	TGTGCCACCAGTGCCTCCGGGACAGGAAACTCTGGGGCCAACGTCCTGACTTTC	CATSASGTGNSGANVLTF
TRBV18	TRBD2	TRBJ2-7	-	TGTGCCAGCTCACCCCCTAGCGGGACCTACGAGCAGTACTTC	CASSPPSGTYEQYF
TRBV9	TRBD1	TRBJ1-2	few	TGTGCCAGCAGCGTCGGAGCCGGACAGGGTGACGGCTACACCTTC	CASSVGAGQGDGYTF
TRBV20-1	-	TRBJ1-4	few	TGCAGTGCTAGACAGGGAGCAGAAAAACTGTTTTTT	CSARQGAEKLFF
TRBV7-9	-	TRBJ2-7	-	TGTGCCAGCAGCTTAACGGGGGTATCCGAGCAGTACTTC	CASSLTGVSEQYF